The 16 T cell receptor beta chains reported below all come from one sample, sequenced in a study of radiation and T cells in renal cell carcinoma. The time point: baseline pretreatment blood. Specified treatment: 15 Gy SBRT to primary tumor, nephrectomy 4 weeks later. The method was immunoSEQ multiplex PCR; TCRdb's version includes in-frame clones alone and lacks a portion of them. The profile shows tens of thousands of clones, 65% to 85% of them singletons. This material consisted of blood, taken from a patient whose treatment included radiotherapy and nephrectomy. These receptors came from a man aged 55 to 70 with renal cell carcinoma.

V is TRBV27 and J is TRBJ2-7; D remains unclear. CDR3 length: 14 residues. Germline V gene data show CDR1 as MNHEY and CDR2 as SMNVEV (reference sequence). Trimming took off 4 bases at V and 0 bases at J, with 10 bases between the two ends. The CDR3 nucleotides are TGTGCCAGCAGTTGGGCAAAGAGCTCCTACGAGCAGTACTTC. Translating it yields CASSWAKSSYEQYF.

CDR3 region: CASSLGLAAYQETQYF. In DNA, the CDR3 is TGTGCCAGTAGTCTCGGACTAGCGGCATACCAAGAGACCCAGTACTTC. This rearrangement joins TRBV19 to TRBJ2-5, with TRBD2 identical over 10 bases. The CDR3 sequence is 16 residues long. CDR1 is LNHDA and CDR2 is SQIVND in the germline V gene (reference sequence). Trimming cost V 5 bases and J 0 bases; bases outside gene matches: 6.

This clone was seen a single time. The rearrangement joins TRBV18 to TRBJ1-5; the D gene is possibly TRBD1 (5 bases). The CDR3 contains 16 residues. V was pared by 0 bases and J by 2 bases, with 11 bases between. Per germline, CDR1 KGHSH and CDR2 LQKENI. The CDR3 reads CASSPPGRGGNQPQHF. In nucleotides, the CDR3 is TGTGCCAGCTCACCACCGGGGCGGGGGGGCAATCAGCCCCAGCATTTT.

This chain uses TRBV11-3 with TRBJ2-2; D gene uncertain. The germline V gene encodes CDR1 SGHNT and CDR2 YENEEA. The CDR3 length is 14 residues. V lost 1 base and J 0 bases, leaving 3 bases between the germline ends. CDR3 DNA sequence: TGTGCCAGCAGCTTAGTAGCGAACACCGGGGAGCTGTTTTTT. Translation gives CASSLVANTGELFF.

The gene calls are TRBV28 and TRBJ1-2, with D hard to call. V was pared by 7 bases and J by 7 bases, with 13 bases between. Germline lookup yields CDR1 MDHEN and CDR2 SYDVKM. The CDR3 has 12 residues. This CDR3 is CASTSQRFGYTF. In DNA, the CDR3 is TGTGCCAGCACCTCACAGAGGTTTGGCTACACCTTC.

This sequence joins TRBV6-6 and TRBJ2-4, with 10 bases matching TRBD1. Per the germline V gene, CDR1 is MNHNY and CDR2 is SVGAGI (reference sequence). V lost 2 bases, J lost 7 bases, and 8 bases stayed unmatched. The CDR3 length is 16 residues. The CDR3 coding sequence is TGTGCCAGCAGTTACCCCCTTGCGGGACAGGGGAACATTCAGTACTTC. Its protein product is CASSYPLAGQGNIQYF.

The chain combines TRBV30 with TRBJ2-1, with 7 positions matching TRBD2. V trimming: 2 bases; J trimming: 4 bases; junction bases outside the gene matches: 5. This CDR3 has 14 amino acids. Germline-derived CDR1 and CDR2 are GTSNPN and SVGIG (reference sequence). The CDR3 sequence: CAWSKAGVYNEQFF. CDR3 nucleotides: TGTGCCTGGAGTAAGGCGGGGGTATACAATGAGCAGTTCTTC.

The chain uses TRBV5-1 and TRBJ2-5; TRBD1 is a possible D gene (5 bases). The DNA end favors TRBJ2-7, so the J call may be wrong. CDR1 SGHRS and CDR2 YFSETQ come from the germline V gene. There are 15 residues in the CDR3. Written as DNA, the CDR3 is TGCGCCAGCAGCTTGGGGAACCAGGGTAGCCACGAGCAGTACTTC. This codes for CASSLGNQGSHEQYF.

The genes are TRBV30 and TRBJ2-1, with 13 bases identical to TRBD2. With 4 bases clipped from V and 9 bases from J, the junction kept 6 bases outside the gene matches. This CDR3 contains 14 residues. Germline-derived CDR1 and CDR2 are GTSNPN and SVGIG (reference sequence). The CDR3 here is CAWTPGTSGVEQFF. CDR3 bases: TGTGCCTGGACCCCCGGGACTAGCGGGGTTGAGCAGTTCTTC.

DNA of the CDR3: TGTGCCAGCAGCCAGCTAGCGGGGAGCTCCTACAATGAGCAGTTCTTC. Its protein is CASSQLAGSSYNEQFF. This chain connects TRBV16 to TRBJ2-1, with 9 bases identical to TRBD2. This CDR3 contains 16 residues. Germline lookup yields CDR1 KGHSY and CDR2 FQNENV. V lost 3 bases, J lost 0 bases, and 3 bases stayed unmatched. The whole variable domain, remainder taken from reference TRBV16 and TRBJ2-1, is GEEVAQTPKHLVRGEGQKAKLYCAPIKGHSYVFWYQQVLKNEFKFLISFQNENVFDETGMPKERFSAKCLPNSPCSLEIQATKLEDSAVYFCASSQLAGSSYNEQFFGPGTRLTVL.

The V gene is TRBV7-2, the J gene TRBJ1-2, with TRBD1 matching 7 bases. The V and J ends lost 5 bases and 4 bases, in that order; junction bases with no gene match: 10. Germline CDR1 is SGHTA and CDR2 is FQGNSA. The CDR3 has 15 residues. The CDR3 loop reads CASSIDRELGYGYTF. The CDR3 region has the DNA TGTGCCAGCAGCATAGACAGGGAGCTAGGCTATGGCTACACCTTC.

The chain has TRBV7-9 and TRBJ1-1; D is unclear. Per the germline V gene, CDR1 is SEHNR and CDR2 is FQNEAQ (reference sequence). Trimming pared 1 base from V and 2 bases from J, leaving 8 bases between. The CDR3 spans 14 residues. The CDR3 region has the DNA TGTGCCAGCAGCTTAGGGCAGGTTAACACTGAAGCTTTCTTT. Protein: CASSLGQVNTEAFF. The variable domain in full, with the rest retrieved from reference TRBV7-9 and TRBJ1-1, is DTGVSQNPRHKITKRGQNVTFRCDPISEHNRLYWYRQTLGQGPEFLTYFQNEAQLEKSRLLSDRFSAERPKGSFSTLEIQRTEQGDSAMYLCASSLGQVNTEAFFGQGTRLTVV.

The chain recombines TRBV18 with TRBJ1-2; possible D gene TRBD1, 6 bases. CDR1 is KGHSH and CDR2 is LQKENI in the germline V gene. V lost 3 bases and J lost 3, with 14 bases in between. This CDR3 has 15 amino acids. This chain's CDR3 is CASSPSLGADYGYTF. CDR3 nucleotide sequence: TGTGCCAGCTCACCTTCCCTGGGGGCCGACTATGGCTACACCTTC.

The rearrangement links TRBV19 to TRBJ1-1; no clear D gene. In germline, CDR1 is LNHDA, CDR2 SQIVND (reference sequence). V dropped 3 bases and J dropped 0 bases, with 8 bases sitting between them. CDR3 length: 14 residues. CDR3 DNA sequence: TGTGCCAGTAGTATCATACCGTTGAACACTGAAGCTTTCTTT. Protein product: CASSIIPLNTEAFF.

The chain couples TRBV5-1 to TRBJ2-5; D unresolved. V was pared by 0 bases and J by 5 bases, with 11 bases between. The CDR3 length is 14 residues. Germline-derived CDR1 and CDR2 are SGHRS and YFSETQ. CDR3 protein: CASSLAPPQETQYF. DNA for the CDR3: TGCGCCAGCAGCTTGGCCCCCCCGCAGGAGACCCAGTACTTC. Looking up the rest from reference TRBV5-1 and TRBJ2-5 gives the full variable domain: KAGVTQTPRYLIKTRGQQVTLSCSPISGHRSVSWYQQTPGQGLQFLFEYFSETQRNKGNFPGRFSGRQFSNSRSEMNVSTLELGDSALYLCASSLAPPQETQYFGPGTRLLVL.

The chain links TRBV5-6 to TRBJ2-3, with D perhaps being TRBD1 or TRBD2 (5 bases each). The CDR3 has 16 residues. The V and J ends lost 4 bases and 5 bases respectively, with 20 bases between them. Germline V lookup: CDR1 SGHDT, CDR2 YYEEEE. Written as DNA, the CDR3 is TGTGCCAGCAGCCCGGCCCGGGACCCCAGAGAAGATACGCAGTATTTT. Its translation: CASSPARDPREDTQYF. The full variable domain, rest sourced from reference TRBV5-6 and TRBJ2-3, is DAGVTQSPTHLIKTRGQQVTLRCSPKSGHDTVSWYQQALGQGPQFIFQYYEEEERQRGNFPDRFSGHQFPNYSSELNVNALLLGDSALYLCASSPARDPREDTQYFGPGTRLTVL.